This TCR beta chain comes out of a study of blood T cells in healthy people across ages. Study-level findings and limits: Because donor CMV status was unknown, expanded clonotype changes were possibly confounded. Comparison with aged donors showed that long-lived donors had more naive CD4+ cells and higher diversity.

Next came a second PCR, run for roughly 7 to 12 cycles, which used a sample-barcoded 5' primer along with a J-beta primer mix. Using its own MiXCR run on the 5' RACE reads, TCRdb lists one record per CDR3 protein. The sample carries some 860,000 distinct CDR3 sequences, approximately 53% recorded once. A word on this clonotype: The antigen is not known.

This CDR3 is built from 14 residues. The germline V gene has CDR1 SGHRS and CDR2 YFSETQ. Trimming took 4 bases from V and 3 from J; bases not matched to a gene: 5. Staff drew ten milliliters of peripheral blood from each donor. Per sample, at least 5 micrograms of total RNA were extracted. Sequencing was done on a sample of blood. This TCR came from a man between 35 and 55 years old in good health. The rearrangement joins TRBV5-1 to TRBJ2-5; 8 nucleotides align to TRBD1. Here the CDR3 DNA reads TGCGCCAGCAGCGCACAGGGGGTAGAAGAGACCCAGTACTTC. It is translated as CASSAQGVEETQYF. Looking up the rest from reference TRBV5-1 and TRBJ2-5 gives the full variable domain: KAGVTQTPRYLIKTRGQQVTLSCSPISGHRSVSWYQQTPGQGLQFLFEYFSETQRNKGNFPGRFSGRQFSNSRSEMNVSTLELGDSALYLCASSAQGVEETQYFGPGTRLLVL.